The entry below gives a single TCR beta chain sequence along with its context. Its antigen is unknown. The conserved closing phenylalanine or tryptophan is absent in this CDR3, likely reflecting a read error. Unique-molecular-identifier-tagged TCR beta cDNA libraries were used. TCRdb processed the PCR reads anew with MiXCR; each CDR3 protein has one entry. This sample yields roughly 170,000 distinct CDR3 sequences, of which around 30% are seen a single time; about 1.4% belongs to the top ten. The data belong to a study of post-analysis software for immune sequencing data. General study findings and limits: Patients carried a few TRBV segments more frequently than controls did, and TRBV5-6, TRBV5-1 and TRBV20-1 were among them. Controls' normalized Chao1 diversity significantly exceeded that of multiple sclerosis patients.

This CDR3 spans 13 amino acids. The V gene end was trimmed by 2 bases and the J gene end by 4 bases; junction bases not matched to a gene: 1. The germline V gene has CDR1 DFQATT and CDR2 SNEGSKA (reference sequence). Input material: blood. This chain uses TRBV20-1 with TRBJ1-5; 8 nucleotides match TRBD1. The receptor comes from a girl between 5 and 17 years old with multiple sclerosis. The CDR3 loop is CSARQGANQPQHV. As DNA, the CDR3 is TGCAGTGCTAGACAGGGGGCAAATCAGCCCCAGCATGTT.